Listed here are 18 T cell receptor beta chains from one sample, sequenced in a study of CD4 T cells in relation to SARS-CoV-2 and coronaviruses. TCRdb's table, derived via immunoSEQ multiplex PCR, lists solely in-frame clones and lacks some. The profile shows about 21,000 clones, roughly 76% of them singletons. Unexposed donor CD4+ T cells date from about 2011-2018, before the COVID-19 pandemic. The cells were cultured for about ten days before CD4+ T cells were isolated. Antigen specificity for these receptors is unknown. The material sequenced was CD4+ T cells from PBMCs, cultured in vitro. The source of these receptors is a human donor in good health.

This clone was found once. This rearrangement joins TRBV6-1 to TRBJ1-2; TRBD1 might be the D (5 bases). This CDR3 is 15 amino acids long. Germline V gene sequence: CDR1 MNHNS, CDR2 SASEGT. V was pared by 1 base and J by 4 bases, with 13 bases between. The CDR3 spells CASSEDGREGYGYTF. As DNA, the CDR3 is TGTGCCAGCAGTGAAGATGGCAGGGAAGGCTATGGCTACACCTTC.

This chain uses TRBV6-1 with TRBJ2-6; perhaps D is TRBD1 or TRBD2 (6 bases each). The germline V gene encodes CDR1 MNHNS and CDR2 SASEGT. The CDR3 runs to 16 residues. V lost 3 bases to trimming and J lost 1 base, with 10 bases between them. This CDR3 reads CASSDGGTSGANVLTF. The CDR3 DNA follows: TGTGCCAGCAGTGATGGCGGGACATCTGGGGCCAACGTCCTGACTTTC.

By share, this clone ranks as large. V is TRBV7-2 and J is TRBJ2-1; unclear D gene. V shed 7 bases and J shed 10 bases, with 14 bases lying between them. The CDR3 contains 12 residues. CDR1 and CDR2 (germline): SGHTA, FQGNSA. The CDR3 here is CASTTYLEEQFF. The CDR3 DNA is TGTGCCAGCACCACCTACTTGGAGGAGCAGTTCTTC. The full variable domain, its missing parts supplied by reference TRBV7-2 and TRBJ2-1, is GAGVSQSPSNKVTEKGKDVELRCDPISGHTALYWYRQSLGQGLEFLIYFQGNSAPDKSGLPSDRFSAERTGGSVSTLTIQRTQQEDSAVYLCASTTYLEEQFFGPGTRLTVL.

This chain uses TRBV7-2 with TRBJ2-3; D perhaps matches TRBD2 (6 bases). Germline V lookup: CDR1 SGHTA, CDR2 FQGNSA. The CDR3 consists of 14 residues. The germline V and J ends were trimmed by 5 bases and 3 bases, with 12 bases remaining between them. The CDR3 coding sequence is TGTGCCAGCAGCAGCGGGTTTGGTACAGATACGCAGTATTTT. Its translation is CASSSGFGTDTQYF.

This chain links TRBV12-5 with TRBJ1-6, with D possibly being TRBD1 (5 bases). CDR3 size: 15 residues. Germline V gene data show CDR1 as LGHNT and CDR2 as FRNRAP. The germline V and J ends were trimmed by 4 bases and 6 bases, with 13 bases remaining between them. The CDR3, as DNA: TGTGCTAGTGGTTCGCCTGGGGGAATTAATTCACCCCTCCACTTT. As protein: CASGSPGGINSPLHF.

The chain recombines TRBV18 with TRBJ1-1; the D is unclear. V lost 2 bases, J lost 7 bases, and 11 bases lay in between. CDR1 KGHSH and CDR2 LQKENI come from the germline V gene. There are 13 residues in the CDR3. The CDR3, as DNA: TGTGCCAGCTCACCAACCGATCGGAATGAAGCTTTCTTT. It is translated as CASSPTDRNEAFF.

The chain combines TRBV5-1 with TRBJ2-5; 7 bases match TRBD1. The CDR3 contains 14 residues. Germline CDR1 reads SGHRS; CDR2 reads YFSETQ. After removal of 3 bases from V and 5 bases from J, the junction contained 7 bases not matched to a gene. This CDR3 reads CASSWGTATETQYF. CDR3 sequence (DNA): TGCGCCAGCAGCTGGGGGACAGCGACGGAGACCCAGTACTTC.

CDR3 coding DNA: TGCAGCGTCTCCGGGGGGCCGGGGAACACTGAAGCTTTCTTT. This translates into CSVSGGPGNTEAFF. The chain is built from TRBV29-1 and TRBJ1-1; D perhaps matches TRBD1 (6 bases). CDR3 length equals 14 residues. CDR1 is SQVTM and CDR2 is ANQGSEA in the germline V gene. The V gene lost 6 bases and the J gene lost 1 base, with 15 bases spanning the gap.

In its sample, this clone was seen once. CDR3 loop: CSARDSPYEQYF. In DNA form, the CDR3 reads TGCAGCGCTCGGGACAGCCCCTACGAGCAGTACTTC. The genes are TRBV29-1 and TRBJ2-7, with 7 nucleotides matching TRBD1. This CDR3 has 12 residues. Per germline, CDR1 SQVTM and CDR2 ANQGSEA. Trimming cost V 7 bases and J 2 bases; bases outside gene matches: 5.

V is TRBV3-1 (or the pseudogene TRBV3-2) and J is TRBJ2-3; D is perhaps TRBD2 (5 bases). The germline V and J ends were trimmed by 3 bases and 1 base, with 8 bases remaining between them. Looked up from germline, CDR1 is LGHDT and CDR2 is YNNKEL (reference sequence). The CDR3 loop spans 14 amino acids. CDR3 nucleotides: TGTGCCAGCAGCCAGGTTAGCGGCACAGATACGCAGTATTTT. Translated, it gives CASSQVSGTDTQYF.

The V gene is TRBV25-1, the J gene TRBJ2-5, with D hard to call. The V gene lost 4 bases and the J gene lost 4 bases, with 16 bases spanning the gap. CDR3 length: 15 amino acids. The germline gives CDR1 MGHDK, CDR2 SYGVNS. Here the CDR3 reads CASSVLDAELETQYF. CDR3 sequence (DNA): TGTGCCAGCAGTGTCCTGGACGCGGAACTAGAGACCCAGTACTTC. Filled out from reference TRBV25-1 and TRBJ2-5, the complete variable domain reads EADIYQTPRYLVIGTGKKITLECSQTMGHDKMYWYQQDPGMELHLIHYSYGVNSTEKGDLSSESTVSRIRTEHFPLTLESARPSHTSQYLCASSVLDAELETQYFGPGTRLLVL.

V usage is TRBV5-4 and J usage is TRBJ2-7; weak D call: TRBD1 (7 bases). Germline V gene lookup returns CDR1 SGHNT and CDR2 YYREEE (reference sequence). This CDR3 has 16 amino acids. The V end was cut by 0 bases, the J end by 3 bases, with 16 bases between. This chain's CDR3 is CASSLAGQGGLYEQYF. The DNA of the CDR3 is TGTGCCAGCAGCTTGGCTGGGCAGGGGGGACTCTACGAGCAGTACTTC.

The chain joins TRBV5-4 to TRBJ2-1, with 12 bases aligning to TRBD2. With V trimmed by 4 bases and J by 2 bases, 10 bases remained unmatched. From germline, CDR1 is SGHNT and CDR2 YYREEE (reference sequence). The CDR3 contains 18 residues. Here the CDR3 reads CASSRFGLAGSTYNEQFF. The CDR3 DNA reads TGTGCCAGCAGCCGCTTTGGACTAGCGGGATCGACCTACAATGAGCAGTTCTTC.

This chain uses TRBV6-5 with TRBJ2-4; 10 nucleotides align to TRBD2. Germline CDR1 is MNHEY and CDR2 is SVGAGI. With 8 bases clipped from V and 14 bases from J, the junction kept 12 bases outside the gene matches. The CDR3 extends over 13 amino acids. The CDR3 is CASEGLAGVEKYF. The CDR3 nucleotides are TGTGCCAGCGAGGGGCTAGCGGGAGTCGAGAAGTACTTC.

The CDR3 DNA reads as TGTGCCAGTAGTACCGTGGGGGGAGGCTCCTACAATGAGCAGTTCTTC. Protein: CASSTVGGGSYNEQFF. This chain links TRBV19 with TRBJ2-1, with a possible D match to TRBD2 (6 bases). From germline, CDR1 is LNHDA and CDR2 SQIVND (reference sequence). Trimming pared 4 bases from V and 0 bases from J, leaving 13 bases between. CDR3 size: 16 residues.

The chain recombines TRBV30 with TRBJ1-5, with TRBD1 as a possible D gene (5 bases). CDR3 size: 16 residues. CDR1 is GTSNPN, CDR2 SVGIG, per germline (reference sequence). The germline V and J ends were trimmed by 3 bases and 5 bases, with 20 bases remaining between them. The CDR3 sequence is CAWSHSGTPGDQPQHF. CDR3 in DNA: TGTGCCTGGAGCCACTCCGGGACCCCGGGGGATCAGCCCCAGCATTTT.

The rearrangement joins TRBV27 to TRBJ2-5, with 8 positions matching TRBD1. Germline-derived CDR1 and CDR2 are MNHEY and SMNVEV (reference sequence). The length of the CDR3 is 14 residues. With 6 bases clipped from V and 5 bases from J, the junction kept 8 bases outside the gene matches. As DNA, the CDR3 is TGTGCCAGCAGGAGGACAGGGAGTGTCGAGACCCAGTACTTC. Translation gives CASRRTGSVETQYF.

The CDR3 DNA is TGCGCCAGCAGCTTGGTGCTAGCGGGAGAATACTACGAGCAGTACTTC. Its translation is CASSLVLAGEYYEQYF. V usage is TRBV5-1 and J usage is TRBJ2-7; 10 bases are a match to TRBD2. Germline V gene lookup returns CDR1 SGHRS and CDR2 YFSETQ. The J segment lost 3 bases and the V segment lost 0 bases, leaving 6 bases of the junction unmatched. This CDR3 has 16 amino acids.